What follows are 2 T cell receptor beta chains derived from one specimen sequenced in a study of cytomegalovirus exposure and HLA in healthy donors. The PCR ran on 60 Vbeta and 13 Jbeta primers. Sequencing was performed with immunoSEQ multiplex PCR; in TCRdb, only in-frame clones are kept and a portion is missing. The sample carries over 70,000 clones, approximately 80% recorded once. Sequenced input: PBMCs. These receptors all stem from a man between 45 and 60 years old in good health and CMV-seropositive.

This sequence joins TRBV7-8 and TRBJ2-7, with TRBD2 matching over 8 bases. This CDR3 region has 14 residues. Germline V gene sequence: CDR1 SGHVS, CDR2 FQNEAQ. V was pared by 6 bases and J by 1 base, with 5 bases of the junction left unmatched. The CDR3 loop reads CASSPLAGSYEQYF. As DNA, the CDR3 is TGTGCCAGCAGTCCTTTAGCGGGATCCTACGAGCAGTACTTC.

The chain links TRBV5-4 to TRBJ1-5; D is ambiguous. V was pared by 0 bases and J by 5 bases, with 6 bases between. Germline CDR1 is SGHNT and CDR2 is YYREEE (reference sequence). This CDR3 has 13 amino acids. CDR3 amino acids: CASSLGGDQPQHF. Written as DNA, the CDR3 is TGTGCCAGCAGCTTGGGCGGGGATCAGCCCCAGCATTTT.